One T cell receptor beta chain is described in this entry. Its antigen specificity is not known. Base quality data are lacking; no much larger clone is found one base away. CDR1 and CDR2 are read off the germline V gene as MNHEY and SVGEGT. Ends trimmed: V by 5 bases, J by 5 bases; bases unmatched to a gene: 5. Taken from cysteine to phenylalanine, the CDR3 has 14 residues. Of all the DNA, just the CDR3 is kept, 42 bases in frame from base 1. Libraries were prepared through 5' RACE. The sample was run on an Illumina HiSeq 2000. A universal primer binding site was introduced by template switching, and a unique molecular identifier was present in the final cDNA, enabling accurate counting of TCR cDNA molecules. First-strand cDNA for TCR alpha and beta chains was synthesized from specific primers in the conserved constant-segment region. To control for contamination, each cDNA library was double barcoded with a SMART-Mk sample barcode plus Illumina barcodes. Two successive PCR steps introduced TruSeq adapter sequences along with Illumina sample barcodes. The Illumina HiSeq platform was used with custom primers to sequence TCR alpha and beta cDNA libraries. On the study's bioinformatics: Unique molecular identifiers were extracted from raw reads with MiGEC, and CDR3 positions were determined with MiXCR. For each individual, recombination models were inferred using an EM algorithm with the repgenHMM and IGoR tools. Shared clonotypes were analyzed with the tcR package in R, and sharing was normalized by the product of cloneset sizes. To study raw recombination free of thymic and clonal selection effects, out-of-frame nonproductive sequences were analyzed. TCRdb trimmed public reads at Q25 via fastp, called clones via MiXCR and kept in-frame beta chains. All rows with the same CDR3 protein become a single entry with the most common DNA and genes. TCRdb's processing, not the authors' own work, is the source of the V and J calls. The sample yields about 280,000 distinct CDR3 sequences; around 8.8% were counted once. The top ten hold approximately 2.1% of the sample.

Every donor was a healthy Caucasian. Three pairs of female monozygotic twins, all aged roughly 18 to 29 years, made up the twin cohort. Using Miltenyi CD45RO+ enrichment and human naive T-cell isolation kits, memory (CD45RO+) and naive T cells were isolated from PBMC. The source of the sample is a study of identical twins listed by TCRdb under 2016. With respect to the entire study: The study deep-sequenced TCR alpha and beta repertoires from monozygotic twins, unrelated adults of various ages and cord blood to test whether fetal clonotypes persist. Replicate twin experiments were performed at different times using different library preparation protocols to rule out contamination.

What the study reported, not specific to this receptor: In monozygotic twins, recombination models systematically underestimated out-of-frame TCR alpha sharing, but the models matched the sharing seen between unrelated individuals. Fewer insertions were carried by abundant cord blood beta clonotypes; a weaker similar trend was observed in young adult naive repertoires, while no such trend was observed in memory repertoires. Conclusions relied on cross-sectional statistical analysis, since the same donors could not be followed over many years. Compared with coincidental sharing between unrelated individuals, an excess of low generation-probability sequences was observed among out-of-frame TCR alpha sequences shared between twins. Invariant T cells such as MAIT and iNKT could partly confound zero-insertion analyses, though diverse VJ usage argued against this for most clonotypes. A weaker excess of twin sharing was found in beta out-of-frame sequences because the signal-to-noise ratio was lowered by fewer shared sequences.

The same specimen was also included in a second study, on yellow fever vaccine responses in identical twins. Reported in the second study: The authors reported that the T cell response to vaccination in identical twins appeared partly convergent and partly personalized. In identical twins, the study followed T cell clones that responded to the vaccine with precision.

The specimen sequenced was memory (CD45RO+) T cells sorted from blood. The label giving this sample's cell subset or site can be read as: CD45RO+ enriched T cells. The clonotype comes from a woman between 18 and 29 years old in good health. The chain couples TRBV6-2 or TRBV6-3 to TRBJ2-1; 8 middle bases align to TRBD1. The nucleotide sequence is given as TGTGCCAGCAGTGAATCGACAGGGGACAATGAGCAGTTCTTC. Its amino acids are CASSESTGDNEQFF.